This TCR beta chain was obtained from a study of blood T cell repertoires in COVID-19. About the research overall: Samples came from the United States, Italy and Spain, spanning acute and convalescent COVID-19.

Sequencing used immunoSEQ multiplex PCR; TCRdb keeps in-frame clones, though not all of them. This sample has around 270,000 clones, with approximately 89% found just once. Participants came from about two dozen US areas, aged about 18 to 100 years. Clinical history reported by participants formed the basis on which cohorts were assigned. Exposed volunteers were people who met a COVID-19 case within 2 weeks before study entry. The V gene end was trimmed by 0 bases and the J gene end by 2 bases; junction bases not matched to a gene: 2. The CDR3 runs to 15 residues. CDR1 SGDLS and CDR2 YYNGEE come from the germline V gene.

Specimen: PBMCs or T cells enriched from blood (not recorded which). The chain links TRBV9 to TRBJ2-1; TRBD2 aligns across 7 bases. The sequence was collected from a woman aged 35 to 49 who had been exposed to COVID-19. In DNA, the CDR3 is TGTGCCAGCAGCGTAGGGGGAGGGCCCTACAATGAGCAGTTCTTC. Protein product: CASSVGGGPYNEQFF. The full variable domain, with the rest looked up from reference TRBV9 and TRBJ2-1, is DSGVTQTPKHLITATGQRVTLRCSPRSGDLSVYWYQQSLDQGLQFLIQYYNGEERAKGNILERFSAQQFPDLHSELNLSSLELGDSALYFCASSVGGGPYNEQFFGPGTRLTVL.